This T cell receptor (beta chain) stems from a study of early T cells in non-severe SARS-CoV-2 infection. In the study overall: It was bulk RNA from unsorted whole blood that was sequenced, and the chains were unpaired.

This clonotype was seen a few times. TCRdb analysed the 5' RACE reads with MiXCR anew, one entry per CDR3 protein. The repertoire has tens of thousands of distinct CDR3 sequences, roughly 4.3% of them found once; the top ten carry about 5%. CDR1 is LGHNA and CDR2 is YNFKEQ in the germline V gene. Trimming left V 6 bases short and J 7 bases short, with 10 bases between. This CDR3 comprises 12 residues. This chain links TRBV4-2 with TRBJ1-5; D uncertain. Sequencing was done on a sample of whole blood. This TCR was sampled from an adult who was a healthcare worker with PCR-confirmed SARS-CoV-2 infection or an uninfected control (not recorded which). The CDR3 here is CASREGEQPQHF. CDR3 bases: TGTGCCAGCAGGGAGGGAGAGCAGCCCCAGCATTTT.